The 30 T cell receptor beta chains below all came from one sample that was sequenced in a study of cytomegalovirus exposure and HLA in healthy donors. It was with 60 Vbeta and 13 Jbeta primers that the PCR ran. The method was immunoSEQ multiplex PCR; TCRdb's version includes in-frame clones alone and lacks a portion of them. This sample's table reports about 160,000 clones. The material sequenced was PBMCs. Every receptor here comes from a man in his thirties or forties in good health and CMV-seronegative.

The chain is built from TRBV19 and TRBJ2-7; 8 bases map to TRBD2. The CDR3 is 15 amino acids. Germline V gene sequence: CDR1 LNHDA, CDR2 SQIVND (reference sequence). V was clipped by 3 bases and J by 5 bases; unmatched bases: 9. CDR3 coding DNA: TGTGCCAGTAGTATCCGGGAGGGCCATATCAACGAGCAGTACTTC. Amino acids: CASSIREGHINEQYF.

The rearrangement joins TRBV10-3 to TRBJ2-1; 10 nucleotides agree with TRBD2. The junction had 7 bases not matched to a gene; V was cut back by 4 bases and J by 7 bases. There are 15 residues in the CDR3. Looked up from germline, CDR1 is ENHRY and CDR2 is SYGVKD. The CDR3 DNA sequence: TGTGCCATCAGTGTCCAGCGGGAGGGCGAGAATGAGCAGTTCTTC. Translated: CAISVQREGENEQFF.

This chain links TRBV28 with TRBJ2-6, with 10 bases fitting TRBD1. With 5 bases clipped from V and 1 base from J, the junction kept 2 bases outside the gene matches. Per germline, CDR1 MDHEN and CDR2 SYDVKM. CDR3 length: 16 residues. Here the CDR3 reads CASSRDRGSGANVLTF. For the CDR3, the DNA is TGTGCCAGCAGTCGGGACAGGGGTTCTGGGGCCAACGTCCTGACTTTC.

The rearrangement joins TRBV6-6 to TRBJ2-2; D ambiguous. This CDR3 region has 12 residues. Germline V gene sequence: CDR1 MNHNY, CDR2 SVGAGI (reference sequence). Deletions cut 7 bases from V and 6 bases from J, with 9 bases between. The CDR3 coding sequence is TGTGCCAGCACCAAGCAGGCCGGGGAGCTGTTTTTT. This sequence encodes CASTKQAGELFF.

This rearrangement joins TRBV5-1 to TRBJ2-5, with D possibly TRBD1 on 5 matching bases. The V gene lost 0 bases and the J gene lost 2 bases, with 8 bases spanning the gap. Germline V lookup: CDR1 SGHRS, CDR2 YFSETQ. The CDR3 is 14 residues long. DNA of the CDR3: TGCGCCAGCAGCTTGGAAAGGACACAAGAGACCCAGTACTTC. Amino acid sequence: CASSLERTQETQYF. Combining the CDR3 with reference TRBV5-1 and TRBJ2-5 gives the whole variable domain KAGVTQTPRYLIKTRGQQVTLSCSPISGHRSVSWYQQTPGQGLQFLFEYFSETQRNKGNFPGRFSGRQFSNSRSEMNVSTLELGDSALYLCASSLERTQETQYFGPGTRLLVL.

A remark on this clone: Sequence at one end of the junction differs from germline and may be a read error. The identical CDR3 is also encoded by other nucleotide sequences in the sample. CDR3 sequence (DNA): TGTGCCAGCAGTTTAGAACTGGGGACTTACTATGGCTACACCTTC. Protein product: CASSLELGTYYGYTF. The chain employs TRBV7-2 and TRBJ1-2; D is possibly TRBD1 (5 bases). The CDR3 loop spans 15 amino acids. Germline-derived CDR1 and CDR2 are SGHTA and FQGNSA.

The chain joins TRBV6-5 to TRBJ1-1; D perhaps matches TRBD1 (5 bases). Germline CDR1 reads MNHEY; CDR2 reads SVGAGI. Between the trimmed V and J ends, which lost 3 bases and 6 bases, there was a span of 11 bases. The CDR3 has 13 residues. The chain's CDR3 is CASSYDDSSEAFF. DNA for the CDR3: TGTGCCAGCAGTTATGATGACAGTTCTGAAGCTTTCTTT.

This chain links TRBV6-6 with TRBJ1-2; 7 nucleotides agree with TRBD1. The CDR3 length is 14 residues. Germline V gene data show CDR1 as MNHNY and CDR2 as SVGAGI (reference sequence). Germline trimming cut 5 bases from V and 3 bases from J; bases unmatched to any gene: 6. CDR3 sequence (DNA): TGTGCCAGCAGTACCGGACAGGAACACTATGGCTACACCTTC. Its protein is CASSTGQEHYGYTF.

The rearrangement uses TRBV29-1 and TRBJ1-1; 7 positions match TRBD1. The CDR3 is 13 amino acids. The V and J ends lost 4 bases and 2 bases, in that order; junction bases with no gene match: 4. The germline V gene encodes CDR1 SQVTM and CDR2 ANQGSEA. The CDR3 is CSVGEGGNTEAFF. DNA of the CDR3: TGCAGCGTTGGGGAAGGGGGCAACACTGAAGCTTTCTTT. The full variable domain, with the rest looked up from reference TRBV29-1 and TRBJ1-1, is SAVISQKPSRDICQRGTSLTIQCQVDSQVTMMFWYRQQPGQSLTLIATANQGSEATYESGFVIDKFPISRPNLTFSTLTVSNMSPEDSSIYLCSVGEGGNTEAFFGQGTRLTVV.

The chain couples TRBV30 to TRBJ1-1, with a tentative D call TRBD1 (5 bases). V was cut by 2 bases and J by 5 bases, with 12 bases left in between. Germline V gene sequence: CDR1 GTSNPN, CDR2 SVGIG (reference sequence). This CDR3 region has 13 residues. For the CDR3, the DNA is TGTGCCTGGAGTCTGGGGGGGGAAACTGAAGCTTTCTTT. This codes for CAWSLGGETEAFF. Combining the CDR3 with reference TRBV30 and TRBJ1-1 gives the whole variable domain SQTIHQWPATLVQPVGSPLSLECTVEGTSNPNLYWYRQAAGRGLQLLFYSVGIGQISSEVPQNLSASRPQDRQFILSSKKLLLSDSGFYLCAWSLGGETEAFFGQGTRLTVV.

The V call is TRBV7-9, the J call TRBJ2-1; D is uncertain. Germline-derived CDR1 and CDR2 are SEHNR and FQNEAQ (reference sequence). The CDR3 runs to 12 residues. Trimming cost V 3 bases and J 9 bases, with 9 bases left between them. The CDR3 nucleotides are TGTGCCAGCAGCTTTATCTCGGTTGAGCAGTTCTTC. Its protein is CASSFISVEQFF.

The chain recombines TRBV2 with TRBJ2-4; 8 nucleotides agree with TRBD2. In germline, CDR1 is SNHLY, CDR2 FYNNEI. The CDR3 loop spans 15 amino acids. Losses at the gene ends were 8 bases for V and 6 bases for J; bases not matched to a gene: 12. The CDR3 is CASGEIAGLGNIQYF. DNA for the CDR3: TGTGCCAGCGGGGAGATAGCGGGATTAGGAAACATTCAGTACTTC.

J is TRBJ2-7 and V is TRBV19; TRBD1 might be the D (6 bases). Germline lookup yields CDR1 LNHDA and CDR2 SQIVND (reference sequence). Trimming removed 4 bases at V and 2 bases at J, with 12 bases between. The CDR3 has 14 residues. CDR3 coding DNA: TGTGCCAGTAGTAAGCCAGGGGAACCCTACGAGCAGTACTTC. It translates to CASSKPGEPYEQYF.

The chain links TRBV5-6 to TRBJ2-7; 8 positions match TRBD1. Trimming removed 4 bases from V and 1 base from J; junction bases left unmatched: 4. Germline CDR1 is SGHDT and CDR2 is YYEEEE. The CDR3 loop spans 14 amino acids. CDR3 sequence (DNA): TGTGCCAGCAGCCAGACAGGGGATTCCTACGAGCAGTACTTC. Its translation: CASSQTGDSYEQYF.

The V gene is TRBV28, the J gene TRBJ1-2; TRBD1 might be the D (6 bases). The CDR3 contains 13 residues. V was shortened by 2 bases and J by 5 bases, with 9 bases between the two germline ends. The V gene's germline CDR1 is MDHEN and CDR2 SYDVKM. In DNA, the CDR3 is TGTGCCAGCAGTTTACGGGGGGCGTATGGCTACACCTTC. Translating it yields CASSLRGAYGYTF.

The chain combines TRBV27 with TRBJ2-7; the match to TRBD1 covers 7 bases. V lost 5 bases and J lost 7; bases outside the gene matches: 8. The CDR3 is made up of 13 amino acids. Germline CDR1 and CDR2: MNHEY and SMNVEV (reference sequence). CDR3 bases: TGTGCCAGCAGTCTCCGACAGGGTTGGGAGCAGTACTTC. It specifies CASSLRQGWEQYF.

The chain joins TRBV5-8 to TRBJ1-1, with unresolved D. Trimming left V 4 bases short and J 2 bases short, with 15 bases between. Germline V gene lookup returns CDR1 SGHTS and CDR2 YDEGEE. The CDR3 has 15 amino acids. CDR3 residues: CASSKRWGLNTEAFF. The CDR3 bases are TGTGCCAGCAGCAAGCGGTGGGGTTTAAACACTGAAGCTTTCTTT.

The V and J genes are TRBV19 and TRBJ2-1; maybe TRBD2 (5 bases). Trimming took off 6 bases at V and 3 bases at J, with 15 bases between the two ends. CDR1 LNHDA and CDR2 SQIVND come from the germline V gene (reference sequence). This CDR3 region has 15 residues. The CDR3 DNA sequence: TGTGCCAGTAGCGTCCAGCGGCAAGACTACAATGAGCAGTTCTTC. Translation: CASSVQRQDYNEQFF.

The chain recombines TRBV25-1 with TRBJ2-7; TRBD1 matches 7 bases. Germline V gene data show CDR1 as MGHDK and CDR2 as SYGVNS. The length of the CDR3 is 13 residues. J lost 5 bases, V lost 5 bases, and 6 bases had no gene match. For the CDR3, the DNA is TGTGCCAGCAGTAGACAGGGCGCCAACGAGCAGTACTTC. Translated: CASSRQGANEQYF.

V and J are TRBV7-8 and TRBJ2-2; D ambiguous. V dropped 5 bases and J dropped 9 bases, with 13 bases sitting between them. This CDR3 spans 13 amino acids. Germline V lookup: CDR1 SGHVS, CDR2 FQNEAQ. The CDR3 sequence is CASSPLTHRELFF. The CDR3 DNA follows: TGTGCCAGCAGCCCCCTCACTCACCGGGAGCTGTTTTTT. The full variable domain, in which reference TRBV7-8 and TRBJ2-2 provide the parts outside the CDR3, is GAGVSQSPRYKVAKRGQDVALRCDPISGHVSLFWYQQALGQGPEFLTYFQNEAQLDKSGLPSDRFFAERPEGSVSTLKIQRTQQEDSAVYLCASSPLTHRELFFGEGSRLTVL.

The chain is built from TRBV7-3 and TRBJ2-3; D is ambiguous. The CDR3 covers 15 residues. V lost 0 bases and J 6 bases, leaving 13 bases between the germline ends. Looked up from germline, CDR1 is SGHTA and CDR2 is FQGTGA. CDR3 sequence: CASSLTRRELDTQYF. For the CDR3, the DNA is TGTGCCAGCAGCTTAACTCGTCGAGAGCTGGATACGCAGTATTTT. The entire variable domain, with the rest obtained from reference TRBV7-3 and TRBJ2-3, is as follows: GAGVSQTPSNKVTEKGKYVELRCDPISGHTALYWYRQSLGQGPEFLIYFQGTGAADDSGLPNDRFFAVRPEGSVSTLKIQRTERGDSAVYLCASSLTRRELDTQYFGPGTRLTVL.

The CDR3 here is CATQEGSSGSAFSYEQYF. CDR3 bases: TGTGCCACCCAAGAGGGGTCCAGCGGGAGTGCCTTCTCCTACGAGCAGTACTTC. The gene calls are TRBV19 and TRBJ2-7; 8 bases match TRBD2. Germline lookup yields CDR1 LNHDA and CDR2 SQIVND (reference sequence). V dropped 10 bases and J dropped 0; count of bases not matched to a gene: 20. This CDR3 is 18 amino acids long.

The V call is TRBV29-1, the J call TRBJ1-1; weak D call: TRBD1 (6 bases). The CDR3 totals 13 residues. Trimming took 8 bases from V and 1 from J, leaving 14 bases between them. Germline loops: CDR1 SQVTM, CDR2 ANQGSEA. CDR3 sequence (DNA): TGCAGCATAGCAGGGGCGACGAACACTGAAGCTTTCTTT. This translates into CSIAGATNTEAFF.

The rearrangement links TRBV27 to TRBJ2-7; TRBD1 matches at 9 bases. This CDR3 contains 14 residues. The trim removed 5 bases at V and 5 bases at J, leaving 7 bases unmatched. Germline CDR1 reads MNHEY; CDR2 reads SMNVEV (reference sequence). This chain's CDR3 is CASSPRDRVHEQYF. As DNA, the CDR3 is TGTGCCAGCAGTCCCCGGGACAGGGTCCACGAGCAGTACTTC.

The chain carries TRBV6-5 and TRBJ2-1, with TRBD2 matching over 7 bases. The CDR3 loop spans 15 amino acids. Germline V CDR1 and CDR2: MNHEY, SVGAGI. V was clipped by 0 bases and J by 8 bases; unmatched bases: 7. The CDR3 sequence is CASSYSGRATDEQFF. DNA of the CDR3: TGTGCCAGCAGTTACTCAGGGAGGGCCACCGATGAGCAGTTCTTC.

V usage is TRBV27 and J usage is TRBJ1-2; no firm D call. From germline, CDR1 is MNHEY and CDR2 SMNVEV (reference sequence). Trimming took off 9 bases at V and 4 bases at J, with 12 bases between the two ends. This CDR3 comprises 12 residues. CDR3 region: CASRGNLYGYTF. The DNA for the CDR3 is TGTGCCAGTAGAGGAAACCTCTATGGCTACACCTTC.

J is TRBJ2-5 and V is TRBV2, with 11 bases lining up with TRBD2. The CDR3 is 15 amino acids. Per germline, CDR1 SNHLY and CDR2 FYNNEI. The junction had 4 bases not matched to a gene; V was cut back by 6 bases and J by 1 base. In DNA, the CDR3 is TGTGCCAGCAGCCGGACTAGCGGGTCCCAAGAGACCCAGTACTTC. This encodes CASSRTSGSQETQYF.

The gene calls are TRBV4-1 and TRBJ2-2, with a possible D match to TRBD1 (5 bases). This CDR3 has 17 residues. CDR1 and CDR2 (germline): MGHRA, YSYEKL. V dropped 1 base and J dropped 6 bases, with 18 bases sitting between them. This CDR3 reads CASSQGKGAPESGELFF. The DNA of the CDR3 is TGCGCCAGCAGCCAAGGGAAAGGGGCCCCCGAATCCGGGGAGCTGTTTTTT.

This rearrangement joins TRBV7-2 to TRBJ2-7; D is ambiguous. There are 15 residues in the CDR3. The germline CDR1 and CDR2 sequences are SGHTA and FQGNSA. Trimming cost V 4 bases and J 0 bases, with 13 bases left between them. CDR3 sequence: CASSSPDIYSYEQYF. The CDR3 DNA follows: TGTGCCAGCAGCTCCCCAGACATCTACTCCTACGAGCAGTACTTC. The full variable domain, completed using reference TRBV7-2 and TRBJ2-7, is GAGVSQSPSNKVTEKGKDVELRCDPISGHTALYWYRQSLGQGLEFLIYFQGNSAPDKSGLPSDRFSAERTGGSVSTLTIQRTQQEDSAVYLCASSSPDIYSYEQYFGPGTRLTVT.

The CDR3 DNA reads as TGTGCCAGCAGCTCCCAGACGGAGCATACGCAGTATTTT. It is translated as CASSSQTEHTQYF. This chain connects TRBV7-3 to TRBJ2-3, with unresolved D. Germline lookup yields CDR1 SGHTA and CDR2 FQGTGA. Trimming pared 4 bases from V and 7 bases from J, leaving 12 bases between. This CDR3 comprises 13 residues. Full variable domain (rest looked up from reference TRBV7-3 and TRBJ2-3): GAGVSQTPSNKVTEKGKYVELRCDPISGHTALYWYRQSLGQGPEFLIYFQGTGAADDSGLPNDRFFAVRPEGSVSTLKIQRTERGDSAVYLCASSSQTEHTQYFGPGTRLTVL.